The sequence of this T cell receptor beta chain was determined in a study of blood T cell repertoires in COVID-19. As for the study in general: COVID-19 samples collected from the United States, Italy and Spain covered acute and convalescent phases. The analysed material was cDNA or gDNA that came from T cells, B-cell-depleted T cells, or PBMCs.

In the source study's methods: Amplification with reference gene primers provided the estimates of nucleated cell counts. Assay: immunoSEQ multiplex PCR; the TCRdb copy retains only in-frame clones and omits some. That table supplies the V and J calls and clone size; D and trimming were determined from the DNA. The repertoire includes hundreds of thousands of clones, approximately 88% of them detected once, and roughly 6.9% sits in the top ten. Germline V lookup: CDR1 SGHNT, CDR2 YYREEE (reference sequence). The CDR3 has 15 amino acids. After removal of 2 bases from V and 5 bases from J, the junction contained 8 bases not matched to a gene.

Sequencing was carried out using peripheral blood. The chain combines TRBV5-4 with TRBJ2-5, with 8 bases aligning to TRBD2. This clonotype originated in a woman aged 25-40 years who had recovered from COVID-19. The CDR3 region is CASSFVGGAGETQYF. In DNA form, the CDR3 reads TGTGCCAGCAGCTTTGTCGGGGGGGCCGGGGAGACCCAGTACTTC.